This T cell receptor (beta chain) appears in the sequencing data of a study of cytomegalovirus exposure and HLA in healthy donors. This CDR3 contains 14 residues. Germline lookup yields CDR1 GTSNPN and CDR2 SVGIG (reference sequence). Deletions cut 1 base from V and 4 bases from J, with 13 bases between. PCR used 60 Vbeta primers and 13 Jbeta primers. Original data processing: Counted up in a later analysis, unique TCR beta chains came to about 83 million, with about 9.9 million shared. Libraries were prepared by immunoSEQ multiplex PCR; TCRdb keeps only in-frame clonotypes and omits some of them. The DNA was the basis for D and trimming; V, J and clone size are from that table. The data show around 170,000 clones, roughly 80% seen once. This clone was observed a single time. Its target is unknown. Overall study results and limits: A list of around 150 TCR beta chains associated with cytomegalovirus was given. Researchers left out some V segments, among them TRBV6-2 and TRBV6-3, as indistinguishable.

The chain links TRBV30 to TRBJ1-2; weak D call: TRBD1 (6 bases). The specimen sequenced was PBMCs. The source of this sequence is a man aged 45-60 years in good health and CMV-seronegative. This CDR3 is CAWSGDTYFYGYTF. CDR3 DNA: TGTGCCTGGAGTGGGGACACGTACTTCTATGGCTACACCTTC.